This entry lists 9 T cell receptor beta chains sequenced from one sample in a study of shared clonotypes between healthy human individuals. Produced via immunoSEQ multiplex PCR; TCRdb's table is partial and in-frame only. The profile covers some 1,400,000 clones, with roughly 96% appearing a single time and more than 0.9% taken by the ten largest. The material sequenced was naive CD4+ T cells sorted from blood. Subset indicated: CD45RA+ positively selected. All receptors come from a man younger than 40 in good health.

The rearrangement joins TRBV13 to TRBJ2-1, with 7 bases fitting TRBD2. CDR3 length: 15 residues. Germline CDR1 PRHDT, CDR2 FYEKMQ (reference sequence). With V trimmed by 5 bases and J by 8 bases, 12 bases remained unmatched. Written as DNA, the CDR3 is TGTGCCAGCAGCCAGCTCGGGGGGAGCGGCTATGAGCAGTTCTTC. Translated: CASSQLGGSGYEQFF.

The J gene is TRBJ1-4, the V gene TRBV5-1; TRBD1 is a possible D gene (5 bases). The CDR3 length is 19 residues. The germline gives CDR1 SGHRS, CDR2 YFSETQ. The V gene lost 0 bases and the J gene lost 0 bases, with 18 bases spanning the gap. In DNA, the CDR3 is TGCGCCAGCAGCTTGGAACTCCGGCAGGGATCAGCAACTAATGAAAAACTGTTTTTT. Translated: CASSLELRQGSATNEKLFF.

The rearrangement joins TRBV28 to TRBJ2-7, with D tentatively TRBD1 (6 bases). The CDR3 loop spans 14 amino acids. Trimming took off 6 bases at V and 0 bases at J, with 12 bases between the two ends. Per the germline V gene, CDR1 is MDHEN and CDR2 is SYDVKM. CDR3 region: CASRPTGRSYEQYF. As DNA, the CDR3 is TGTGCCAGCAGGCCCACAGGGCGCTCCTACGAGCAGTACTTC.

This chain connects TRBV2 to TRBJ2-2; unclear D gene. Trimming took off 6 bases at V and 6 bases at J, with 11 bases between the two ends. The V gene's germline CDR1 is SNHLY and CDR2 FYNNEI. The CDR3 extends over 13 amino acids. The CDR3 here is CASSPMGSGELFF. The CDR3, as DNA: TGTGCCAGCAGCCCAATGGGCTCCGGGGAGCTGTTTTTT.

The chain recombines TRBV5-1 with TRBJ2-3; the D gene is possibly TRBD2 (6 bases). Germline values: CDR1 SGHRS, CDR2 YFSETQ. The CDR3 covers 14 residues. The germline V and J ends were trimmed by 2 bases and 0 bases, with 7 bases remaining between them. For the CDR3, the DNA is TGCGCCAGCAGCTTTCTAGCGAGCACAGATACGCAGTATTTT. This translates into CASSFLASTDTQYF.

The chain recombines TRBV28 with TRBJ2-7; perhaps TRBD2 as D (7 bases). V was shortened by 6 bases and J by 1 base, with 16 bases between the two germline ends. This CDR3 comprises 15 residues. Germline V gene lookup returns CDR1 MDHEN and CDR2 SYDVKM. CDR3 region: CASRRTAGASYEQYF. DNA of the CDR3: TGTGCCAGCAGGAGGACGGCGGGGGCTTCCTACGAGCAGTACTTC.

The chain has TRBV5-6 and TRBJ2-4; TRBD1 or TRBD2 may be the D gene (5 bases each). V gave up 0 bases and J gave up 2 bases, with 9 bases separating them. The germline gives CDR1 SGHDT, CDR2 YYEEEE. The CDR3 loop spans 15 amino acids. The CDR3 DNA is TGTGCCAGCAGCTTGGTGGGGGTAACCAAAAACATTCAGTACTTC. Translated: CASSLVGVTKNIQYF. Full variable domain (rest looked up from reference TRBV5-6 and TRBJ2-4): DAGVTQSPTHLIKTRGQQVTLRCSPKSGHDTVSWYQQALGQGPQFIFQYYEEEERQRGNFPDRFSGHQFPNYSSELNVNALLLGDSALYLCASSLVGVTKNIQYFGAGTRLSVL.

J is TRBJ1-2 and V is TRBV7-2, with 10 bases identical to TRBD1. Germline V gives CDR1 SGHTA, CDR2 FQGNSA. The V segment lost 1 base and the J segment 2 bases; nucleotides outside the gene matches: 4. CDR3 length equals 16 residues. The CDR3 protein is CASSLGRTGGNYGYTF. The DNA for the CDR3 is TGTGCCAGCAGCTTAGGTCGGACAGGGGGAAACTATGGCTACACCTTC.

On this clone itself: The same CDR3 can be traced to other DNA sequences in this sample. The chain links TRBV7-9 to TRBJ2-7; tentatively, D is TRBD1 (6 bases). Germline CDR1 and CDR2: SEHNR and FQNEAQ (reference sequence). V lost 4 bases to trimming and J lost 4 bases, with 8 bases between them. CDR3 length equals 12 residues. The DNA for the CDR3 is TGTGCCAGCAGCTCAGGGGCTTACGAGCAGTACTTC. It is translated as CASSSGAYEQYF.